A single sample gave rise to the 9 T cell receptor beta chains below, sequenced in a study of blood T cell repertoires in COVID-19 (TCRdb year 2020). The receptor library was made with the immunoSEQ multiplex PCR assay. The table was pulled from immuneACCESS by TCRdb, which kept in-frame rearrangements only. Such tables lose some clones; where checked, under half of the loss comes from unresolved V genes, and the rest has no known cause. The sample profile shows some 150,000 clones; about 89% of them were found once. The top ten hold approximately 3% of the sample. Input material: peripheral blood. These receptors came from a man aged 55 to 70 with acute or convalescent COVID-19.

This rearrangement joins TRBV5-1 to TRBJ1-1, with unresolved D. CDR3 length: 14 amino acids. Deletions cut 1 base from V and 1 base from J, with 8 bases between. Germline assignment: CDR1 SGHRS and CDR2 YFSETQ. CDR3 bases: TGCGCCAGCAGCTTGTCGGCAGGGAACACTGAAGCTTTCTTT. It is translated as CASSLSAGNTEAFF.

The chain combines TRBV7-6 with TRBJ1-3; TRBD1 aligns across 8 bases. This CDR3 spans 15 amino acids. V was pared by 5 bases and J by 3 bases, with 6 bases of the junction left unmatched. CDR1 SGHVS and CDR2 FNYEAQ come from the germline V gene. CDR3 in amino acids: CASSTRQGHGNTIYF. In DNA form, the CDR3 reads TGTGCCAGCAGCACAAGACAGGGGCATGGAAACACCATATATTTT.

This chain connects TRBV7-2 to TRBJ1-1; 10 nucleotides line up with TRBD1. Germline CDR1 SGHTA, CDR2 FQGNSA. This CDR3 has 16 residues. Unmatched junction bases numbered 4, after V lost 2 bases and J lost 1 base. CDR3 nucleotide sequence: TGTGCCAGCAGCTTAAGACAGGGGGCGTCGAACACTGAAGCTTTCTTT. Protein: CASSLRQGASNTEAFF.

This chain uses TRBV24-1 with TRBJ1-1; 7 bases align to TRBD1. Trimming cost V 7 bases and J 0 bases; bases outside gene matches: 13. The CDR3 runs to 17 residues. Looked up from germline, CDR1 is KGHDR and CDR2 is SFDVKD. CDR3: CATRIGQGVFMNTEAFF. Here the CDR3 DNA reads TGTGCCACCAGGATCGGGCAGGGGGTTTTCATGAACACTGAAGCTTTCTTT.

The chain employs TRBV19 and TRBJ2-1, with D perhaps matching TRBD1 (6 bases). Deletions cut 2 bases from V and 9 bases from J, with 17 bases between. In germline, CDR1 is LNHDA, CDR2 SQIVND (reference sequence). This CDR3 contains 15 residues. As DNA, the CDR3 is TGTGCCAGTAGTATAAATTCCCGGCAGGGGAGTGAGCAGTTCTTC. As protein: CASSINSRQGSEQFF.

This chain joins TRBV5-6 and TRBJ1-1, with TRBD1 identical over 9 bases. Per the germline V gene, CDR1 is SGHDT and CDR2 is YYEEEE. CDR3 length equals 18 residues. Trimming removed 4 bases from V and 5 bases from J; junction bases left unmatched: 18. The CDR3 DNA reads TGTGCCAGCAGCATCGGCTCTCCGGGACAGGGTTCGAGGACTGAAGCTTTCTTT. Translating gives CASSIGSPGQGSRTEAFF.

This sequence joins TRBV2 and TRBJ1-2, with 10 nucleotides matching TRBD1. V was pared by 0 bases and J by 9 bases, with 10 bases of the junction left unmatched. Germline V gene data show CDR1 as SNHLY and CDR2 as FYNNEI. CDR3 length: 16 amino acids. CDR3 amino acids: CASSEAGDRGRDSYTF. The CDR3 DNA is TGTGCCAGCAGTGAAGCGGGAGACAGGGGGCGAGATAGCTACACCTTC.

The chain links TRBV2 to TRBJ1-5; 7 nucleotides align to TRBD1. Per germline, CDR1 SNHLY and CDR2 FYNNEI. The CDR3 has 15 amino acids. Trimming at V came to 7 bases and at J to 2 bases, leaving 8 bases not matched to a gene. In DNA, the CDR3 is TGTGCCAGCAAAGACAGGGAGAAAGGCAATCAGCCCCAGCATTTT. Its protein is CASKDREKGNQPQHF.

The chain carries TRBV14 and TRBJ1-2; 10 bases match TRBD1. This CDR3 comprises 16 residues. With 4 bases clipped from V and 6 bases from J, the junction kept 11 bases outside the gene matches. In germline, CDR1 is SGHDN, CDR2 FVKESK. In DNA form, the CDR3 reads TGTGCCAGCAGCCTCAGAGTGGGACAGGGGTCCCATGGCTACACCTTC. As protein: CASSLRVGQGSHGYTF.